This T cell receptor (beta chain) comes out of a study of identical twins. Trimming cost V 2 bases and J 5 bases, with 7 bases left between them. Germline CDR1 is MDHEN and CDR2 is SYDVKM. CDR3 length: 13 amino acids. TCRdb recomputed calls from the 5' RACE reads with MiXCR, one row per CDR3 protein. The sample shows roughly 18,000 distinct CDR3 sequences, 69% of them seen only once. Sequenced material: memory (CD45RO+) T cells sorted from blood. The TCR comes from a woman under 30 in good health. This table probably holds off-target reads from a library built for another chain. The rearrangement uses TRBV28 and TRBJ1-5; D not resolved. CDR3 loop: CASSLGKHQPQHF. CDR3 nucleotide sequence: TGTGCCAGCAGTTTAGGTAAACATCAGCCCCAGCATTTT.